These T cell receptor beta chains were read from a single sample in a study of monozygotic twins with inflammatory bowel disease. TCRdb reprocessed the 5' RACE reads and keeps a single row for each CDR3 protein, giving no DNA. This listing includes around 230,000 distinct CDR3 sequences. The sequenced sample was blood. The receptors stem from a human donor with ulcerative colitis or Crohn's disease, or a healthy co-twin of an affected twin (not recorded which). CDR3s include the opening cysteine and the closing phenylalanine or tryptophan. Each record gives: V gene, J gene, CDR3 protein.

>TRBV5-1|TRBJ2-7
CASSFSAGPSYEQYF
>TRBV10-3|TRBJ2-7
CAIKRTSGVSYEQYF
>TRBV18|TRBJ2-2
CASSPVGGTNTGELFF
>TRBV5-1|TRBJ2-4
CASSPGDIQYF
>TRBV18|TRBJ2-5
CASSTARRETQYF
>TRBV14|TRBJ1-4
CASIDKKPQTSNEKLFF
>TRBV5-1|TRBJ1-2
CASSLAGRTVGYTF
>TRBV6-1|TRBJ2-1
CASNPGTALYNEQFF
>TRBV5-1|TRBJ2-5
CASSLDPPGQGGETQYF
>TRBV15|TRBJ2-1
CATSRDFGRGGVVSSYNEQFF
>TRBV20-1|TRBJ1-2
CSAKDRQTNYGYTF
>TRBV5-1|TRBJ2-2
CASSLEQNTGELFF
>TRBV4-1|TRBJ1-4
CASSPAHRSGGEKLFF
>TRBV5-5|TRBJ1-1
CASSLPKAGTNTEAFF
>TRBV7-9|TRBJ2-5
CASSSTPLRGIETQYF
>TRBV6-2/TRBV6-3|TRBJ2-2
CASSYGGTGELFF
>TRBV20-1|TRBJ1-1
CSASIPNTEAFF
>TRBV3-1|TRBJ1-6
CASSLDRSYNSPLHF
>TRBV6-5|TRBJ1-2
CASSYGTENSNYGYTF
>TRBV4-1|TRBJ2-7
CASSQEWVQRVQGSYEQYF
>TRBV27|TRBJ1-1
CASSPSGYAGYTEAFF
>TRBV18|TRBJ2-3
CASSPRDRRGTDTQYF
>TRBV10-3|TRBJ1-1
CAISDQPNTEAFF
>TRBV29-1|TRBJ1-1
CSVEDTLNTEAFF
>TRBV20-1|TRBJ2-5
CSARSSPQETQYF
>TRBV7-6|TRBJ2-7
CASSFGRGAYEQYF
>TRBV12-5|TRBJ1-2
CASGTDDRVYGYTF
>TRBV5-1|TRBJ2-6
CASSWNPGVSGANVLTF
>TRBV6-1|TRBJ2-1
CASSTVRRGGAYNEQFF
>TRBV12-3/TRBV12-4|TRBJ2-1
CASSPGSSSYNEQFF
>TRBV20-1|TRBJ1-1
CSARPTSEDEAFF
>TRBV20-1|TRBJ2-1
CSARVGLAGNEQFF
>TRBV15|TRBJ2-1
CATSIPGQGGLRNEQFF
>TRBV5-1|TRBJ1-3
CASSLTGGPGNTIYF
>TRBV20-1|TRBJ1-1
CSARGGQQITEAFF
>TRBV20-1|TRBJ2-5
CSARDLGTSAETQYF
>TRBV6-1|TRBJ1-1
CASNPYYPSEGTEAFF
>TRBV5-1|TRBJ1-2
CASSPQTGTNNYGYTF
>TRBV12-3/TRBV12-4|TRBJ1-4
CASRPSQGVTNEKLFF
>TRBV27|TRBJ1-4
CASSPRTPTNEKLFF
>TRBV11-3|TRBJ2-2
CASGRDRVSGELFF
>TRBV7-9|TRBJ2-3
CASSFTQGLRTDTQYF
>TRBV11-2|TRBJ2-7
CASSLDVVEQYF
>TRBV15|TRBJ1-2
CATSRVPVRDGYTF
>TRBV19|TRBJ1-1
CASIAGPGGTEAFF